The 5 T cell receptor beta chains listed next were all sequenced from one sample in a study of cytomegalovirus exposure and HLA in healthy donors (dated by TCRdb to the late 2010s). Library preparation used the immunoSEQ multiplex PCR assay. For the multiplex PCR, a mixture combining 60 forward primers for TCR Vbeta segments and 13 reverse primers for TCR Jbeta segments was used. Sourced from immuneACCESS, this table was stored by TCRdb with only in-frame sequences that have V and J called. A share of the clones is absent; for the studies checked, an unresolved V gene accounts for under half, and the remainder has no known explanation. The table for this sample lists around 150,000 clones; roughly four fifths of them were counted only once. The ten largest make up approximately 1.3% of the sample. The source material was PBMCs. The origin of the receptors is a man aged 18 to 30 in good health and CMV-seronegative.

This clone was counted between two and nine times. This chain connects TRBV6-1 to TRBJ1-1; 8 nucleotides line up with TRBD1. Per germline, CDR1 MNHNS and CDR2 SASEGT. J gave up 1 base and V 6 bases, and 4 bases lay outside the gene matches. The CDR3 runs 14 residues. CDR3 nucleotide sequence: TGTGCCAGCAGCCCCGGGACAGGGAACACTGAAGCTTTCTTT. Protein sequence: CASSPGTGNTEAFF.

The chain links TRBV19 to TRBJ2-7; 9 nucleotides line up with TRBD2. There are 14 residues in the CDR3. Losses at the gene ends were 7 bases for V and 7 bases for J; bases not matched to a gene: 11. CDR1 is LNHDA, CDR2 SQIVND, per germline (reference sequence). This chain's CDR3 is CASIETSGASEQYF. The CDR3 DNA sequence: TGTGCCAGTATCGAGACTAGCGGTGCTTCTGAGCAGTACTTC.

In DNA form, the CDR3 reads TGTGCCAGCACGTTTGGGGCCAACGTCCTGACTTTC. This translates into CASTFGANVLTF. The chain recombines TRBV2 with TRBJ2-6; no clear D. Germline values: CDR1 SNHLY, CDR2 FYNNEI. The CDR3 is made up of 12 amino acids. With 7 bases removed from V and 3 bases from J, the gap between germline ends came to 4 bases.

The rearrangement uses TRBV30 and TRBJ2-5; D is perhaps TRBD1 (6 bases). CDR3 length equals 14 residues. Germline assignment: CDR1 GTSNPN and CDR2 SVGIG (reference sequence). The V end lost 3 bases, the J end lost 1 base, and 12 bases lay between the germline ends. The CDR3 DNA follows: TGTGCCTGGAGCCTAAACAGGGCCCAAGAGACCCAGTACTTC. Its protein product is CAWSLNRAQETQYF.

V and J are TRBV7-8 and TRBJ2-1; 13 bases are a match to TRBD2. J gave up 8 bases and V 5 bases, and 3 bases lay outside the gene matches. The CDR3 length is 14 residues. Germline V CDR1 and CDR2: SGHVS, FQNEAQ. The CDR3 bases are TGTGCCAGCAGCGGGACTAGCGGGACTTATGAGCAGTTCTTC. Its protein is CASSGTSGTYEQFF.